This T cell receptor (beta chain) stems from a study of Ad26.COV2.S vaccination and SARS-CoV-2 variants. Study summary: The authors gave Ad26.COV2.S intramuscularly, either once or twice 56 days apart.

Sequencing was performed with immunoSEQ multiplex PCR; in TCRdb, only in-frame clones are kept and a portion is missing. The table has around 300,000 clones, around 90% seen once. Remarks on this clone: The antigen remains undetermined.

The treatment: some 20 received Ad26.COV2.S at low or high dose, single or two shots; 5 received placebo; per-sample allocation not given. The investigators took samples on day 63 after the first vaccine or placebo injection. An adult donor aged 18-55 years was enrolled in Boston. The CDR3 spans 23 residues. Trimming removed 2 bases at V and 0 bases at J, with 32 bases between. Germline V gene lookup returns CDR1 KGHSH and CDR2 LQKENI. Whole-study findings and limits: Non-spike TCR breadth showed similarity between vaccine and placebo recipients.

The chain is built from TRBV18 and TRBJ1-3; perhaps TRBD1 as D (6 bases). This TCR came from a person between 18 and 59 years old who received the Ad26.COV2.S COVID-19 vaccine or a placebo. Sequences were derived from peripheral blood, sampled in a trial of Ad26.COV2.S vaccine versus placebo. As DNA, the CDR3 is TGTGCCAGCTCACCAGGTGGATGGGCGGCCATTCTTCTCCAGGGGAGCTCTGGAAACACCATATATTTT. It yields the protein CASSPGGWAAILLQGSSGNTIYF.